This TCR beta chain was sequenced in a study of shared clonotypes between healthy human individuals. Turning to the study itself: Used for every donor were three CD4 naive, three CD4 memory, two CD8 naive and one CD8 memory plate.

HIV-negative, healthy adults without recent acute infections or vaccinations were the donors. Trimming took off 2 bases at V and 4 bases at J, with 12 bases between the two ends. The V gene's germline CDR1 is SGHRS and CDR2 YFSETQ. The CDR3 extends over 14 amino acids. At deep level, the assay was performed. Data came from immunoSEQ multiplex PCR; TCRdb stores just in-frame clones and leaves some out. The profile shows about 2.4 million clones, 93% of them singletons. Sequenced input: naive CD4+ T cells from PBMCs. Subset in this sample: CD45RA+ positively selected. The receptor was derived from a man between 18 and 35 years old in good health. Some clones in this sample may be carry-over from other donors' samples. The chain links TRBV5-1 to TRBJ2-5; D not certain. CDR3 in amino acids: CASSFNSHRETQYF. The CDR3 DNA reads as TGCGCCAGCAGCTTTAACTCCCACAGAGAGACCCAGTACTTC.